The present TCR beta chain was sequenced within a study of T cell responses to AZD1222 COVID-19 vaccine. Overall study findings and caveats: Baseline seropositives among AZD1222 recipients totaled only six. The donor cohort was predominantly white British with a female majority, and clonal diversity may have been underestimated. Repertoire sampling was restricted to post-peak T cell response timepoints.

The ends were cut back, 6 bases at V and 9 bases at J, with 15 bases in the middle. Germline CDR1 and CDR2: MNHEY and SVGAGI. The CDR3 has 14 amino acids. TCRdb's table, derived via immunoSEQ multiplex PCR, lists solely in-frame clones and lacks some. The table lists more than 100,000 clones, 75% to 90% of them singletons. On this clone: What it recognizes is unknown.

The TCR originated in an adult in good health. The chain carries TRBV6-5 and TRBJ1-6; a weak D match, TRBD1 (5 bases). The sample consisted of peripheral blood, taken on day 0 of AZD1222 vaccination. In DNA form, the CDR3 reads TGTGCCAGCAGACACCCCACTGGGGGTTCACCCCTCCACTTT. Translated: CASRHPTGGSPLHF.